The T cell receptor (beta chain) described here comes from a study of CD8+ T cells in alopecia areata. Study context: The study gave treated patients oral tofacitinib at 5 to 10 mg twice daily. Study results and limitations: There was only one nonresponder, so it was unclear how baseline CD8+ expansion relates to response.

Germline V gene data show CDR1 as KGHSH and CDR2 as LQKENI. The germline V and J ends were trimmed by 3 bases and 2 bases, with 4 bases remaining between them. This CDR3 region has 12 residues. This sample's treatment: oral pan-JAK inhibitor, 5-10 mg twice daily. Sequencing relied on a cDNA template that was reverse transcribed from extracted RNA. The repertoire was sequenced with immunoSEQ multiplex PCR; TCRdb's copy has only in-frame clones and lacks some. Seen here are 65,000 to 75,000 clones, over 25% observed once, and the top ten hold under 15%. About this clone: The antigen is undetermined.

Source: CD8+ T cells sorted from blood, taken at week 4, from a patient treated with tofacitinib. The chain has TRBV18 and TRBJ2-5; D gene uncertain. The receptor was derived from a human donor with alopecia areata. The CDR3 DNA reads TGTGCCAGCTCACCGGGACAAGAGACCCAGTACTTC. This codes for CASSPGQETQYF. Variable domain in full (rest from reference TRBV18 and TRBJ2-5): NAGVMQNPRHLVRRRGQEARLRCSPMKGHSHVYWYRQLPEEGLKFMVYLQKENIIDESGMPKERFSAEFPKEGPSILRIQQVVRGDSAAYFCASSPGQETQYFGPGTRLLVL.